This T cell receptor beta chain was sequenced during a study of T-cell memory formation after mild COVID-19. Study-wide findings and caveats: Among clones contracting day 15 to 85, CD4/CD8 was balanced, whereas later expanders leaned CD4+.

This CDR3 has 12 residues. V gave up 4 bases and J gave up 7 bases, with 10 bases separating them. Germline V gene sequence: CDR1 LNHNV, CDR2 YYDKDF (reference sequence). 5'RACE with constant-segment primers yielded barcoded, UMI-tagged TCR alpha and TCR beta cDNA libraries. TCRdb itself ran the 5' RACE reads through MiXCR, one entry per CDR3 protein. This repertoire shows about 420,000 distinct CDR3 sequences, less than 25% found once; its top ten account for around 13%. This clonotype has only a few counts. No antigen is known for it. The genes are TRBV15 and TRBJ1-1; D gene ambiguous. The origin of this receptor is an adult woman who had mild COVID-19 (a few samples of this study predate the infection). Cell type and time point are not known. Sequencing input: PBMCs or a T cell subset sorted from them (not recorded which). The CDR3 bases are TGTGCCACCAGCAAGGACCAGTTTGAAGCTTTCTTT. It is translated as CATSKDQFEAFF.